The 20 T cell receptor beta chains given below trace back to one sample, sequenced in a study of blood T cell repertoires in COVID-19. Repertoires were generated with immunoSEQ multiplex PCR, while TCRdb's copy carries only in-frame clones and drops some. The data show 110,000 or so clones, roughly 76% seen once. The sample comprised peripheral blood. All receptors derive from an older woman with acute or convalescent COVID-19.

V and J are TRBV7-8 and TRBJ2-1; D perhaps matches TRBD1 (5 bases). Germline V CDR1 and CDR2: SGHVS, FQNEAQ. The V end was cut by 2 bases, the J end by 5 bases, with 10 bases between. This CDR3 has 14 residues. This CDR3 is CASSLSPGHNEQFF. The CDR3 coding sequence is TGTGCCAGCAGCTTAAGCCCAGGGCACAATGAGCAGTTCTTC.

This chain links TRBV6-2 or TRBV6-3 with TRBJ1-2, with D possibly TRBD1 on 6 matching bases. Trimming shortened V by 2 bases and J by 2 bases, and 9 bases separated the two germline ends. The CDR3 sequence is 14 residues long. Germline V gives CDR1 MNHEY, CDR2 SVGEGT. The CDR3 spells CASSYGQGNYGYTF. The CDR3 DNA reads TGTGCCAGCAGTTACGGCCAGGGGAACTATGGCTACACCTTC.

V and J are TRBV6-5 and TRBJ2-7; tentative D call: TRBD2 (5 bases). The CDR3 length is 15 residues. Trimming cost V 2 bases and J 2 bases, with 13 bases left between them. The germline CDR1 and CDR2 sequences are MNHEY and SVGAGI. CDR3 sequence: CASSYGQTTAYEQYF. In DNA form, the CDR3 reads TGTGCCAGCAGTTACGGGCAGACTACAGCCTACGAGCAGTACTTC.

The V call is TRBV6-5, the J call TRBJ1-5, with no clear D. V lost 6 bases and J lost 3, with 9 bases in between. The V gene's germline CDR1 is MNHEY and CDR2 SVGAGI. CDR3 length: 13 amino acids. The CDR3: CASSSRNNQPQHF. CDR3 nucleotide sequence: TGTGCCAGCAGCTCGAGGAACAATCAGCCCCAGCATTTT.

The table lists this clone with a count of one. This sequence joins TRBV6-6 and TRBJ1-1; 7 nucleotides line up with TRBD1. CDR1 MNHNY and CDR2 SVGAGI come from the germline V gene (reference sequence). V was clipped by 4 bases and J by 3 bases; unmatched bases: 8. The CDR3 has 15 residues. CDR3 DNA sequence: TGTGCCAGCAGTTCGCGACAGGGTGAGGACACTGAAGCTTTCTTT. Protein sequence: CASSSRQGEDTEAFF.

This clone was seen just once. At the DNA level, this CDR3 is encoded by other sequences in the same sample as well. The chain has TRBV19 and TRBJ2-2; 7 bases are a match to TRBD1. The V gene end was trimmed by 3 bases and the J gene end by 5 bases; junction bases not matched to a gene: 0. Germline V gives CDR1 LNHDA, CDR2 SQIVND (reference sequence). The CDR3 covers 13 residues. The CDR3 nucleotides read TGTGCCAGTAGTATCAGGGGGACCGGGGAGCTGTTTTTT. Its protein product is CASSIRGTGELFF.

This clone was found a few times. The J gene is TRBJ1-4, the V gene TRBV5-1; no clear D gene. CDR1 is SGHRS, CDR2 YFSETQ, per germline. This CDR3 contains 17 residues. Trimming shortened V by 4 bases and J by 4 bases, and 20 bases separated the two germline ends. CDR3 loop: CASSPLEGRLSNEKLFF. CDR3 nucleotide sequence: TGCGCCAGCAGCCCGCTGGAGGGTCGATTGAGTAATGAAAAACTGTTTTTT.

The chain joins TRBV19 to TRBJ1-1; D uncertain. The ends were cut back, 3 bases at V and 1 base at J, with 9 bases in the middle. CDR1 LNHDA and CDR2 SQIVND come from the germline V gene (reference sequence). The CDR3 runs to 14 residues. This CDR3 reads CASSMSIRNTEAFF. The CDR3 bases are TGTGCCAGTAGTATGTCCATCAGGAACACTGAAGCTTTCTTT.

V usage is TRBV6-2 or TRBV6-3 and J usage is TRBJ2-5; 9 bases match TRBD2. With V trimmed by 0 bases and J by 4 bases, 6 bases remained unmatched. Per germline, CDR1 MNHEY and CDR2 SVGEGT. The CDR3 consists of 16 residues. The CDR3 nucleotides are TGTGCCAGCAGTTACTCGGGCGGGGGGGCCGGAGAGACCCAGTACTTC. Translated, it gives CASSYSGGGAGETQYF.

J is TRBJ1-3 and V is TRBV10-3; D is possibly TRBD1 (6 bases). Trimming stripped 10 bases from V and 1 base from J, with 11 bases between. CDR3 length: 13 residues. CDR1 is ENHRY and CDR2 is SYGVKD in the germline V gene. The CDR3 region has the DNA TGTGCCACCCGCAGGGGATCTGGAAACACCATATATTTT. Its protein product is CATRRGSGNTIYF.

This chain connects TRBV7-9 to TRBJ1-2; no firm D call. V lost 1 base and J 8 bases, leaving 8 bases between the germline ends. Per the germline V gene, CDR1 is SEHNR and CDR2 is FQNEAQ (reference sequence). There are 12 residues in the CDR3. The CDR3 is CASSLEREGYTF. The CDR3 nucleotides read TGTGCCAGCAGCTTAGAACGCGAGGGCTACACCTTC.

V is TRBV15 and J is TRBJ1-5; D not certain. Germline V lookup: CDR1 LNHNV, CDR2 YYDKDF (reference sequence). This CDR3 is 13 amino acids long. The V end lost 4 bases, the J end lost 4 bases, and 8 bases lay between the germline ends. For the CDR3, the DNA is TGTGCCACCAGCATTGGGCAGAATCAGCCCCAGCATTTT. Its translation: CATSIGQNQPQHF.

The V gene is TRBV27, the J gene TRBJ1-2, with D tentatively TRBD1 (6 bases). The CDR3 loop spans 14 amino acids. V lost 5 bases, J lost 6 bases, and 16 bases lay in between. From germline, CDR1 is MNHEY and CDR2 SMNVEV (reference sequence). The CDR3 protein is CASSGGGPRHGYTF. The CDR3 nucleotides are TGTGCCAGCAGTGGGGGCGGCCCCAGACATGGCTACACCTTC.

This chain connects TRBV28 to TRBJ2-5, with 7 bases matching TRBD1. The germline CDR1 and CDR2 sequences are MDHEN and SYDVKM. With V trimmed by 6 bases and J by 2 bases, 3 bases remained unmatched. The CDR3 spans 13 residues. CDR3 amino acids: CASRRTGQETQYF. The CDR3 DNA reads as TGTGCCAGCAGGCGGACAGGACAAGAGACCCAGTACTTC.

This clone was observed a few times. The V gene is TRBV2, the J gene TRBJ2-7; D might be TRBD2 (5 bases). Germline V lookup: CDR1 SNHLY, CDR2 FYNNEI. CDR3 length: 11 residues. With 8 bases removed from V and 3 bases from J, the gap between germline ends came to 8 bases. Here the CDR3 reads CASGRGYEQYF. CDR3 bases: TGTGCCAGCGGGAGAGGCTACGAGCAGTACTTC.

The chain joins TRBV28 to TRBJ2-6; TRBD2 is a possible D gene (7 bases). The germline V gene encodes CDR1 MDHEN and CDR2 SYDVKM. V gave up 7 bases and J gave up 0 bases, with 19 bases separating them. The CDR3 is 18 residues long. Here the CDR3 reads CASTPLGGGRSGANVLTF. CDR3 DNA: TGTGCCAGCACCCCTCTGGGGGGGGGCCGCTCTGGGGCCAACGTCCTGACTTTC.

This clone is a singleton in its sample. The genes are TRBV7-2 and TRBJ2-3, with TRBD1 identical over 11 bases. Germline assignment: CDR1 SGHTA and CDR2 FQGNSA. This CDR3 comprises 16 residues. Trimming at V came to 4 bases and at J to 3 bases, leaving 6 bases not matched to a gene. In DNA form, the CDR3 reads TGTGCCAGCAGCTATGCAGGGGACAGGGGGACAGATACGCAGTATTTT. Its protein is CASSYAGDRGTDTQYF.

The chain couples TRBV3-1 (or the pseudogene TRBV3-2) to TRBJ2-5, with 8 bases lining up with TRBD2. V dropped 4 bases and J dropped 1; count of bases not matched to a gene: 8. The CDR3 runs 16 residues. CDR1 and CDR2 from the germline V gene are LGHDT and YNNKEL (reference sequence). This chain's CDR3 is CASSPVLAGLQETQYF. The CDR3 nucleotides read TGTGCCAGCAGCCCTGTGCTAGCGGGCCTCCAAGAGACCCAGTACTTC.

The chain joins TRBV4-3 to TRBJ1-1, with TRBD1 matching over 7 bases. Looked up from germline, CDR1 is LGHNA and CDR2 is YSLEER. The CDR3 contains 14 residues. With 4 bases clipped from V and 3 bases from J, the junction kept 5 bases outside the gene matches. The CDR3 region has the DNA TGCGCCAGCAGCCCCTACAGGGGACACACTGAAGCTTTCTTT. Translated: CASSPYRGHTEAFF.

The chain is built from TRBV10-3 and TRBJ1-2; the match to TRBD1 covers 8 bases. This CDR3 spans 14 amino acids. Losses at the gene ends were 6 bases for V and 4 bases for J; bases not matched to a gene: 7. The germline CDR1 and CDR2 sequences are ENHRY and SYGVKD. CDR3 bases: TGTGCCATCAGCTTACCGGGACAGGCCTATGGCTACACCTTC. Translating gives CAISLPGQAYGYTF.